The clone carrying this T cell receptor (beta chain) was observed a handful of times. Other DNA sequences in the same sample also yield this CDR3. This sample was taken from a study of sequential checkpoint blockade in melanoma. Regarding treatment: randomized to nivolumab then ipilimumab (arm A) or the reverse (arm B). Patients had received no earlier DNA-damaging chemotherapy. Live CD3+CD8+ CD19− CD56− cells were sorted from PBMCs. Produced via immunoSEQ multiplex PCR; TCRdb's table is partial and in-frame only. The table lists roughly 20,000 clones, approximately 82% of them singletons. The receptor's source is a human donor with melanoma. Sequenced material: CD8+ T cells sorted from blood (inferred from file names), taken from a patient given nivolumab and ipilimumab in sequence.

CDR3 loop: CASSDGTYEQYF. In DNA, the CDR3 is TGTGCCAGCAGCGATGGGACATACGAGCAGTACTTC. This sequence joins TRBV7-9 and TRBJ2-7; D possibly corresponds to TRBD1 (6 bases). V was shortened by 5 bases and J by 4 bases, with 9 bases between the two germline ends. CDR1 is SEHNR, CDR2 FQNEAQ, per germline (reference sequence). The CDR3 extends over 12 amino acids.